Listed here are 21 T cell receptor beta chains from one sample, sequenced in a study of blood T cell repertoires in COVID-19. TCRdb's copy holds only in-frame clones and misses some; the assay was immunoSEQ multiplex PCR. The sample lists about 160,000 clones, over 80% occurring once. The sequencing sample was made of peripheral blood. Receptor source: a woman in her fifties or sixties with acute or convalescent COVID-19.

The chain is built from TRBV5-1 and TRBJ2-3; the match to TRBD2 covers 13 bases. V was clipped by 0 bases and J by 5 bases; unmatched bases: 6. The CDR3 sequence is 17 residues long. Looked up from germline, CDR1 is SGHRS and CDR2 is YFSETQ. CDR3 sequence (DNA): TGCGCCAGCAGCTTGGCCGGGACTAGCGGGGCCGGAGATACGCAGTATTTT. Amino acid sequence: CASSLAGTSGAGDTQYF. Supplemented by reference TRBV5-1 and TRBJ2-3, the full variable domain reads KAGVTQTPRYLIKTRGQQVTLSCSPISGHRSVSWYQQTPGQGLQFLFEYFSETQRNKGNFPGRFSGRQFSNSRSEMNVSTLELGDSALYLCASSLAGTSGAGDTQYFGPGTRLTVL.

The chain links TRBV7-6 to TRBJ1-2, with D tentatively TRBD1 (6 bases). This CDR3 contains 13 residues. The V end was cut by 4 bases, the J end by 7 bases, with 13 bases between. Germline loops: CDR1 SGHVS, CDR2 FNYEAQ. The CDR3 DNA follows: TGTGCCAGCAGCTCTACAGGGTTCTCTGGCTACACCTTC. Translation: CASSSTGFSGYTF.

The J gene is TRBJ1-1, the V gene TRBV30; 8 bases map to TRBD1. The CDR3 is 16 amino acids. V lost 2 bases and J lost 0; bases outside the gene matches: 8. Germline V gene data show CDR1 as GTSNPN and CDR2 as SVGIG (reference sequence). The CDR3 nucleotides are TGTGCCTGGAGTAGGGGCAGGGGGCAGCTGAACACTGAAGCTTTCTTT. It specifies CAWSRGRGQLNTEAFF.

This chain joins TRBV9 and TRBJ2-3, with TRBD1 identical over 10 bases. After removal of 3 bases from V and 4 bases from J, the junction contained 8 bases not matched to a gene. Germline V CDR1 and CDR2: SGDLS, YYNGEE. The CDR3 contains 16 residues. The CDR3 DNA is TGTGCCAGCAGCGCATCCCGGGACAGGGGACCAGATACGCAGTATTTT. The encoded protein is CASSASRDRGPDTQYF.

This clone has just one count. This chain links TRBV4-1 with TRBJ2-7; 10 bases are a match to TRBD2. In germline, CDR1 is MGHRA, CDR2 YSYEKL. The CDR3 consists of 16 residues. J gave up 5 bases and V 3 bases, and 10 bases lay outside the gene matches. This CDR3 is CASSQLRSGGAHEQYF. The CDR3 DNA reads TGCGCCAGCAGCCAGTTGAGGAGCGGGGGGGCTCACGAGCAGTACTTC.

The V gene is TRBV11-2, the J gene TRBJ2-1; D may be TRBD2 (5 bases). Germline CDR1 SGHAT, CDR2 FQNNGV. The CDR3 has 15 residues. V lost 6 bases and J 2 bases, leaving 14 bases between the germline ends. The CDR3 region has the DNA TGTGCCAGCAGGTCTCTAAGCGGTACCTACAATGAGCAGTTCTTC. Protein sequence: CASRSLSGTYNEQFF. The variable domain in full, with the rest retrieved from reference TRBV11-2 and TRBJ2-1, is EAGVAQSPRYKIIEKRQSVAFWCNPISGHATLYWYQQILGQGPKLLIQFQNNGVVDDSQLPKDRFSAERLKGVDSTLKIQPAKLEDSAVYLCASRSLSGTYNEQFFGPGTRLTVL.

The gene calls are TRBV12-5 and TRBJ1-5, with 10 bases lining up with TRBD1. Germline V CDR1 and CDR2: LGHNT, FRNRAP. The CDR3 is 15 residues long. The V and J ends lost 5 bases and 6 bases, in that order; junction bases with no gene match: 7. The chain's CDR3 is CASGTTGQGRQPQHF. In DNA form, the CDR3 reads TGTGCTAGTGGTACCACGGGACAGGGGCGTCAGCCCCAGCATTTT.

This chain connects TRBV5-4 to TRBJ2-2; D may be TRBD1 (6 bases). V lost 0 bases to trimming and J lost 2 bases, with 8 bases between them. CDR1 SGHNT and CDR2 YYREEE come from the germline V gene (reference sequence). The CDR3 contains 15 residues. In DNA, the CDR3 is TGTGCCAGCAGCTTGGGGGACACTAACACCGGGGAGCTGTTTTTT. Protein: CASSLGDTNTGELFF.

This clone was observed once. V and J are TRBV19 and TRBJ2-1; 9 bases agree with TRBD2. V trimming: 4 bases; J trimming: 4 bases; junction bases outside the gene matches: 14. Germline CDR1 reads LNHDA; CDR2 reads SQIVND (reference sequence). The CDR3 has 18 residues. For the CDR3, the DNA is TGTGCCAGTAGTAAAGGACTAGCGACCATTAATATATACAATGAGCAGTTCTTC. Protein product: CASSKGLATINIYNEQFF.

The rearrangement joins TRBV2 to TRBJ2-3; D unresolved. CDR1 SNHLY and CDR2 FYNNEI come from the germline V gene. V was clipped by 5 bases and J by 7 bases, with 4 bases between them. The CDR3 totals 10 residues. The CDR3 protein is CASSLNTQYF. CDR3 in DNA: TGTGCCAGCAGTTTAAATACGCAGTATTTT.

The chain links TRBV29-1 to TRBJ1-5; D is possibly TRBD1 (5 bases). Between the trimmed V and J ends, which lost 6 bases and 6 bases, there was a span of 15 bases. From germline, CDR1 is SQVTM and CDR2 ANQGSEA. The CDR3 length is 13 residues. DNA of the CDR3: TGCAGCGTCGTCCCAGGGTTCGGTCAGCCCCAGCATTTT. Amino acid sequence: CSVVPGFGQPQHF.

V gene TRBV3-1 (or the pseudogene TRBV3-2) combines with J gene TRBJ1-3, with D possibly matching TRBD1 (6 bases). CDR1 and CDR2 from the germline V gene are LGHDT and YNNKEL (reference sequence). CDR3 length: 18 residues. V gave up 4 bases and J gave up 0 bases, with 19 bases separating them. CDR3 in DNA: TGTGCCAGCAGCCTACATAGGACAGAACGGTCCTCTGGAAACACCATATATTTT. This encodes CASSLHRTERSSGNTIYF.

This chain connects TRBV11-2 to TRBJ2-1; 10 bases match TRBD2. Looked up from germline, CDR1 is SGHAT and CDR2 is FQNNGV. This CDR3 comprises 20 residues. The V gene end was trimmed by 0 bases and the J gene end by 1 base; junction bases not matched to a gene: 12. DNA for the CDR3: TGTGCCAGCAGCTTAGAATTTCTACAGCGGGGGGGTTTGTCCTACAATGAGCAGTTCTTC. Protein sequence: CASSLEFLQRGGLSYNEQFF. Complete variable domain (other parts from reference TRBV11-2 and TRBJ2-1): EAGVAQSPRYKIIEKRQSVAFWCNPISGHATLYWYQQILGQGPKLLIQFQNNGVVDDSQLPKDRFSAERLKGVDSTLKIQPAKLEDSAVYLCASSLEFLQRGGLSYNEQFFGPGTRLTVL.

The V and J genes are TRBV27 and TRBJ1-5; no clear D gene. The V and J ends lost 2 bases and 4 bases respectively, with 6 bases between them. The CDR3 is 13 residues long. Germline V gene sequence: CDR1 MNHEY, CDR2 SMNVEV (reference sequence). The CDR3 region is CASSLDGNQPQHF. In DNA form, the CDR3 reads TGTGCCAGCAGTTTAGACGGGAATCAGCCCCAGCATTTT.

The rearrangement links TRBV4-3 to TRBJ2-7; 14 nucleotides line up with TRBD2. This CDR3 contains 17 residues. J gave up 0 bases and V 4 bases, and 5 bases lay outside the gene matches. Per germline, CDR1 LGHNA and CDR2 YSLEER. The CDR3 DNA reads as TGCGCCAGCAGCCCAGGACTAGCGGGAGGCCTCTCCTACGAGCAGTACTTC. Amino acid sequence: CASSPGLAGGLSYEQYF.

This chain connects TRBV28 to TRBJ1-4; TRBD1 might be the D (6 bases). The CDR3 length is 15 residues. V shed 6 bases and J shed 10 bases, with 21 bases lying between them. Germline V lookup: CDR1 MDHEN, CDR2 SYDVKM. The CDR3 DNA sequence: TGTGCCAGCAGCCGACCGACAGGTCGGGGGGGAAAACTGTTTTTT. Protein sequence: CASSRPTGRGGKLFF.

This rearrangement joins TRBV2 to TRBJ1-5, with a possible D match to TRBD1 (5 bases). Germline-derived CDR1 and CDR2 are SNHLY and FYNNEI. Trimming removed 2 bases at V and 0 bases at J, with 8 bases between. There are 15 residues in the CDR3. CDR3 bases: TGTGCCAGCAGTGAAAGGGGATATAGCAATCAGCCCCAGCATTTT. Amino acid sequence: CASSERGYSNQPQHF. The full variable domain, rest sourced from reference TRBV2 and TRBJ1-5, is EPEVTQTPSHQVTQMGQEVILRCVPISNHLYFYWYRQILGQKVEFLVSFYNNEISEKSEIFDDQFSVERPDGSNFTLKIRSTKLEDSAMYFCASSERGYSNQPQHFGDGTRLSIL.

This sequence joins TRBV29-1 and TRBJ1-1; tentative D call: TRBD1 (6 bases). The CDR3 consists of 13 residues. Deletions cut 5 bases from V and 0 bases from J, with 10 bases between. Germline-derived CDR1 and CDR2 are SQVTM and ANQGSEA. DNA for the CDR3: TGCAGCGTTCGCGGGGGCATGAACACTGAAGCTTTCTTT. Its translation is CSVRGGMNTEAFF.

This chain uses TRBV7-2 with TRBJ2-3; TRBD2 aligns across 10 bases. CDR1 is SGHTA and CDR2 is FQGNSA in the germline V gene. The CDR3 is 16 residues long. The J segment lost 2 bases and the V segment lost 2 bases, leaving 4 bases of the junction unmatched. CDR3 residues: CASSLRSGRATDTQYF. CDR3 coding DNA: TGTGCCAGCAGCTTAAGGAGCGGGAGGGCCACAGATACGCAGTATTTT.

The V gene is TRBV28, the J gene TRBJ1-1; 7 bases are shared with TRBD1. The ends lost 1 base at V and 1 base at J; junction bases unmatched: 6. There are 16 residues in the CDR3. Germline loops: CDR1 MDHEN, CDR2 SYDVKM. The CDR3 here is CASSLLVGTENTEAFF. CDR3 nucleotide sequence: TGTGCCAGCAGTTTATTAGTTGGGACAGAGAACACTGAAGCTTTCTTT.

The chain combines TRBV24-1 with TRBJ1-1; 7 nucleotides align to TRBD1. Germline V CDR1 and CDR2: KGHDR, SFDVKD. The CDR3 has 15 amino acids. After removal of 9 bases from V and 1 base from J, the junction contained 10 bases not matched to a gene. CDR3 amino acids: CATHKEGGRNTEAFF. In DNA form, the CDR3 reads TGTGCCACCCATAAGGAAGGGGGCCGGAACACTGAAGCTTTCTTT.